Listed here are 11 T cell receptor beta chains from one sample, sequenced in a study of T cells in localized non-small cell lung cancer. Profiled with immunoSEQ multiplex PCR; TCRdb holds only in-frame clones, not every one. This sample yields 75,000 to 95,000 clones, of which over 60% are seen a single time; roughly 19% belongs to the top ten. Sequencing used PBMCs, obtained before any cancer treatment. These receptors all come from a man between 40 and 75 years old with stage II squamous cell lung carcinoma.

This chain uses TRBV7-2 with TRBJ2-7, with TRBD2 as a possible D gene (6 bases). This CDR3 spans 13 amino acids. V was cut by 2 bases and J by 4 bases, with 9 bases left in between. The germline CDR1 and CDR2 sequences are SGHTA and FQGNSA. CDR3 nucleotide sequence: TGTGCCAGCAGCTTACCGGGGAGGTACGAGCAGTACTTC. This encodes CASSLPGRYEQYF.

CDR3 protein: CASSQGSGGAYNEQFF. For the CDR3, the DNA is TGCGCCAGCAGCCAAGGGAGCGGGGGGGCCTACAATGAGCAGTTCTTC. This chain joins TRBV4-1 and TRBJ2-1, with 10 positions matching TRBD2. The length of the CDR3 is 16 residues. The V gene's germline CDR1 is MGHRA and CDR2 YSYEKL. Losses at the gene ends were 1 base for V and 2 bases for J; bases not matched to a gene: 2.

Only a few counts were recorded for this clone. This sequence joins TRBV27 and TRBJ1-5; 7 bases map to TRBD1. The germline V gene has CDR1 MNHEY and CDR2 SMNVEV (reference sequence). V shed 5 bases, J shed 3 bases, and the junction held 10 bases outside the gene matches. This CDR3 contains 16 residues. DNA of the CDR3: TGTGCCAGCAGTCCGACGAACAGGGGACTCAATCAGCCCCAGCATTTT. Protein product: CASSPTNRGLNQPQHF.

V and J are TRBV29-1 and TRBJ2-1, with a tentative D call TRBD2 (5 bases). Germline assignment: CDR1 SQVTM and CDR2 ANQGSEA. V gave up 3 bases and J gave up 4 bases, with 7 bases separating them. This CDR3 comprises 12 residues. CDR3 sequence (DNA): TGCAGCGTTGACGGACTTTACAATGAGCAGTTCTTC. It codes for CSVDGLYNEQFF.

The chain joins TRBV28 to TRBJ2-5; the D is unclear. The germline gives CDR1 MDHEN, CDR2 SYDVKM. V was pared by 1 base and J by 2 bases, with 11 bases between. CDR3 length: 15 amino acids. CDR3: CASSLSSMPQETQYF. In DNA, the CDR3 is TGTGCCAGCAGTTTATCTAGTATGCCGCAAGAGACCCAGTACTTC. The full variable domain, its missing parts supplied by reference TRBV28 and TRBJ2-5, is DVKVTQSSRYLVKRTGEKVFLECVQDMDHENMFWYRQDPGLGLRLIYFSYDVKMKEKGDIPEGYSVSREKKERFSLILESASTNQTSMYLCASSLSSMPQETQYFGPGTRLLVL.

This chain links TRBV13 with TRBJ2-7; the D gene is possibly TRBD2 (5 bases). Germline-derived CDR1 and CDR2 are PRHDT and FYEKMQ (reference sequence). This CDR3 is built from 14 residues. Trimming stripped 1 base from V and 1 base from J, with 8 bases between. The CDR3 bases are TGTGCCAGCAGCTTAGCGGGCGGGTCCTACGAGCAGTACTTC. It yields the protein CASSLAGGSYEQYF.

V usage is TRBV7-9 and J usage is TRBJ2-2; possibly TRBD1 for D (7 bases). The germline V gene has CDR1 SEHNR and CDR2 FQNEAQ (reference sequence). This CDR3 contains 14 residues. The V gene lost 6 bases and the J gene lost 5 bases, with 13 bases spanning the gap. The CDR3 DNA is TGTGCCAGCAGTCCCAGGGGGGTGACCGGGGAGCTGTTTTTT. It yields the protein CASSPRGVTGELFF.

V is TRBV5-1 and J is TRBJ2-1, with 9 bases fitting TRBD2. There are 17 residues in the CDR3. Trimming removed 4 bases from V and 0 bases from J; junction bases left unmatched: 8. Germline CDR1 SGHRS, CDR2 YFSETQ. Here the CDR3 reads CASSPRGSGSSYNEQFF. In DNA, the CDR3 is TGCGCCAGCAGCCCCCGGGGTAGCGGGAGCTCCTACAATGAGCAGTTCTTC.

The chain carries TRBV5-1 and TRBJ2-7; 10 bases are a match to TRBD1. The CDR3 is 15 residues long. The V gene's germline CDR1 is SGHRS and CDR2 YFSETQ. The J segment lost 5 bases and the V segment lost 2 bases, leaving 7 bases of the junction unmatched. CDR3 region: CASSLRGDRGDEQYF. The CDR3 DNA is TGCGCCAGCAGCTTAAGGGGGGACAGGGGAGACGAGCAGTACTTC. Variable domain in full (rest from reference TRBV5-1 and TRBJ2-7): KAGVTQTPRYLIKTRGQQVTLSCSPISGHRSVSWYQQTPGQGLQFLFEYFSETQRNKGNFPGRFSGRQFSNSRSEMNVSTLELGDSALYLCASSLRGDRGDEQYFGPGTRLTVT.

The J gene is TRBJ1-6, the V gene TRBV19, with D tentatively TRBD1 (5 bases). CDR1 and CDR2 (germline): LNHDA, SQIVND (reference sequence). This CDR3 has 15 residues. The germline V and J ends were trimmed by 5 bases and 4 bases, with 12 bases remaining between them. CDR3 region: CASSPTRAYNSPLHF. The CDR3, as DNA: TGTGCCAGTAGTCCTACCAGGGCGTATAATTCACCCCTCCACTTT. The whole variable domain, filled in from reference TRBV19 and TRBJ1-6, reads DGGITQSPKYLFRKEGQNVTLSCEQNLNHDAMYWYRQDPGQGLRLIYYSQIVNDFQKGDIAEGYSVSREKKESFPLTVTSAQKNPTAFYLCASSPTRAYNSPLHFGNGTRLTVT.

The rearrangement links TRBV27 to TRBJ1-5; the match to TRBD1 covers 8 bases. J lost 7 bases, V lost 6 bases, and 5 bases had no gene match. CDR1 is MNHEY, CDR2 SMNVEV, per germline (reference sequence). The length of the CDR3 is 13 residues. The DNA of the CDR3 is TGTGCCAGCAGCGGGACAGGTATACAGCCCCAGCATTTT. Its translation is CASSGTGIQPQHF.